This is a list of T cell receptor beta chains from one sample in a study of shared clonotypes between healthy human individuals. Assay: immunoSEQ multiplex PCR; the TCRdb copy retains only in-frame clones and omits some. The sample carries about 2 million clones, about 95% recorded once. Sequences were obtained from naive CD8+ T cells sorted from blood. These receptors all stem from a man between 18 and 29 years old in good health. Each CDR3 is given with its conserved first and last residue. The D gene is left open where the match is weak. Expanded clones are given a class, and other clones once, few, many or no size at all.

CDR3: CARPTRVGVTNTEAFF
DNA: TGTGCCAGACCAACGCGTGTTGGGGTCACTAACACTGAAGCTTTCTTT
D: -
J: TRBJ1-1
V: TRBV5-3
size: -

CDR3: CASSQERLAGGYSYEQYF
DNA: TGCGCCAGCAGCCAAGAACGGCTAGCGGGAGGTTACTCCTACGAGCAGTACTTC
D: TRBD2
J: TRBJ2-7
V: TRBV4-1
size: -

CDR3: CASSPPLATGLWEQYF
DNA: TGTGCCAGCAGTCCCCCGCTAGCAACCGGCCTTTGGGAGCAGTACTTC
D: -
J: TRBJ2-7
V: TRBV28
size: -

CDR3: CASSHLTGQAAEAFF
DNA: TGCGCCAGCAGCCATCTAACGGGCCAGGCGGCTGAAGCTTTCTTT
D: -
J: TRBJ1-1
V: TRBV4-1
size: once

CDR3: CASSTSALSGNTIYF
DNA: TGTGCCAGCAGTACCAGCGCCCTCTCTGGAAACACCATATATTTT
D: -
J: TRBJ1-3
V: TRBV6-5
size: -

CDR3: CASSVTSGTYEQYF
DNA: TGTGCCAGCAGTGTTACTAGCGGGACCTACGAGCAGTACTTC
D: TRBD2
J: TRBJ2-7
V: TRBV2
size: -

CDR3: CASSPKPRGADTEAFF
DNA: TGTGCCAGCAGCCCCAAACCTCGGGGGGCGGACACTGAAGCTTTCTTT
D: -
J: TRBJ1-1
V: TRBV9
size: -

CDR3: CASSYPRPKGFYEQYF
DNA: TGTGCCAGCAGTTACCCCAGGCCGAAGGGTTTCTACGAGCAGTACTTC
D: -
J: TRBJ2-7
V: TRBV28
size: -

CDR3: CASSSGQQETQYF
DNA: TGTGCCAGCAGTTCGGGACAGCAAGAGACCCAGTACTTC
D: TRBD1
J: TRBJ2-5
V: TRBV27
size: -

CDR3: CASSYLTGNTIYF
DNA: TGTGCCAGCAGTTACCTAACTGGAAACACCATATATTTT
D: -
J: TRBJ1-3
V: TRBV6-5
size: once

CDR3: CASSVSGNTIYF
DNA: TGTGCCAGCAGCGTATCCGGAAACACCATATATTTT
D: -
J: TRBJ1-3
V: TRBV9
size: -

CDR3: CASSPPGPYNEQFF
DNA: TGCGCCAGCAGCCCCCCCGGACCCTACAATGAGCAGTTCTTC
D: -
J: TRBJ2-1
V: TRBV5-1
size: -

CDR3: CASSLGPLLNYEQYF
DNA: TGTGCCAGCAGCTTAGGGCCACTTCTTAACTACGAGCAGTACTTC
D: -
J: TRBJ2-7
V: TRBV11-2
size: once

CDR3: CASSPFKGGMNTEAFF
DNA: TGTGCCAGCAGCCCCTTTAAAGGGGGGATGAACACTGAAGCTTTCTTT
D: -
J: TRBJ1-1
V: TRBV27
size: -

CDR3: CASSLATTYEQYF
DNA: TGTGCCAGCAGCTTAGCGACAACCTACGAGCAGTACTTC
D: -
J: TRBJ2-7
V: TRBV11-2
size: -

CDR3: CASSKGTSGSLHEQYF
DNA: TGTGCCAGCAGCAAAGGGACTAGCGGGAGTCTCCACGAGCAGTACTTC
D: TRBD2
J: TRBJ2-7
V: TRBV9
size: -

CDR3: CASSYRGTGGGYTF
DNA: TGTGCCAGCAGTTACCGCGGGACAGGGGGTGGCTACACCTTC
D: TRBD1
J: TRBJ1-2
V: TRBV6-5
size: -

CDR3: CATSREKLNNQPQHF
DNA: TGTGCCACCAGCAGAGAAAAGTTAAACAATCAGCCCCAGCATTTT
D: -
J: TRBJ1-5
V: TRBV15
size: -

CDR3: CSVEDRRDFPGQYF
DNA: TGCAGCGTTGAAGATCGAAGGGACTTCCCTGGGCAGTACTTC
D: -
J: TRBJ2-7
V: TRBV29-1
size: -

CDR3: CASSELGGQETQYF
DNA: TGTGCCAGCAGTGAATTGGGGGGGCAAGAGACCCAGTACTTC
D: TRBD2
J: TRBJ2-5
V: TRBV25-1
size: -

CDR3: CASSVAGGPDEQFF
DNA: TGTGCCAGCAGCGTAGCGGGAGGGCCCGATGAGCAGTTCTTC
D: TRBD2
J: TRBJ2-1
V: TRBV9
size: -

CDR3: CASSVEQRAETQYF
DNA: TGTGCCAGCAGCGTAGAACAGAGGGCCGAGACCCAGTACTTC
D: -
J: TRBJ2-5
V: TRBV9
size: -

CDR3: CASSRGLADYEQYF
DNA: TGTGCCAGCAGCCGGGGACTAGCGGACTACGAGCAGTACTTC
D: TRBD2
J: TRBJ2-7
V: TRBV7-6
size: -

CDR3: CASSPYREGLEQYF
DNA: TGTGCCAGCAGCCCTTATCGGGAGGGCCTCGAGCAGTACTTC
D: TRBD2
J: TRBJ2-7
V: TRBV7-2
size: -

CDR3: CAISDHRVLDTEAFF
DNA: TGTGCCATCAGTGATCACAGGGTATTGGACACTGAAGCTTTCTTT
D: -
J: TRBJ1-1
V: TRBV10-3
size: -

CDR3: CASSLGGQRNYEQYF
DNA: TGTGCCAGCAGTCTCGGTGGGCAAAGGAACTACGAGCAGTACTTC
D: -
J: TRBJ2-7
V: TRBV5-4
size: few

CDR3: CASRQYTEAFF
DNA: TGTGCCAGCCGACAGTACACTGAAGCTTTCTTT
D: -
J: TRBJ1-1
V: TRBV6-5
size: -

CDR3: CASSERAGGSLYEQYF
DNA: TGCGCCAGCAGCGAGAGAGCGGGGGGAAGTCTCTACGAGCAGTACTTC
D: TRBD2
J: TRBJ2-7
V: TRBV4-1
size: -

CDR3: CASGWTGAYEQYF
DNA: TGTGCCAGCGGATGGACAGGGGCCTACGAGCAGTACTTC
D: TRBD1
J: TRBJ2-7
V: TRBV27
size: -

CDR3: CASSLGDMNTEAFF
DNA: TGTGCCAGCAGCTTGGGTGACATGAACACTGAAGCTTTCTTT
D: -
J: TRBJ1-1
V: TRBV11-3
size: -

CDR3: CASRELQGENTEAFF
DNA: TGTGCCAGCAGGGAACTACAGGGGGAGAACACTGAAGCTTTCTTT
D: TRBD1
J: TRBJ1-1
V: TRBV5-5
size: -

CDR3: CASSSMGAPQETQYF
DNA: TGTGCCAGCAGCTCCATGGGGGCCCCGCAAGAGACCCAGTACTTC
D: -
J: TRBJ2-5
V: TRBV5-8
size: -

CDR3: CATRTGEETQYF
DNA: TGTGCCACCAGGACAGGGGAAGAGACCCAGTACTTC
D: TRBD1
J: TRBJ2-5
V: TRBV5-6
size: -

CDR3: CASSPRTGAYQETQYF
DNA: TGTGCCAGCAGCCCGCGGACAGGGGCGTATCAAGAGACCCAGTACTTC
D: TRBD1
J: TRBJ2-5
V: TRBV7-9
size: -

CDR3: CASSFSGTGSDFF
DNA: TGTGCCAGCAGCTTCTCTGGGACAGGGTCCGATTTTTTT
D: TRBD1
J: TRBJ1-1
V: TRBV5-6
size: -

CDR3: CASSQDSSPDTEAFF
DNA: TGCGCCAGCAGCCAAGATAGCAGTCCCGACACTGAAGCTTTCTTT
D: -
J: TRBJ1-1
V: TRBV4-1
size: -

CDR3: CASSSHRVFPYYEQYF
DNA: TGTGCCAGCAGTTCACACAGGGTCTTCCCCTACTACGAGCAGTACTTC
D: -
J: TRBJ2-7
V: TRBV28
size: -

CDR3: CASSSNPGLAEETQYF
DNA: TGTGCCAGCAGTTCTAACCCCGGACTAGCCGAAGAGACCCAGTACTTC
D: TRBD2
J: TRBJ2-5
V: TRBV7-9
size: -

CDR3: CASSSPFETGGHDNEQFF
DNA: TGTGCCAGCAGCTCGCCATTCGAGACAGGGGGACATGACAATGAGCAGTTCTTC
D: TRBD1
J: TRBJ2-1
V: TRBV7-9
size: -

CDR3: CASSGLAGEQYF
DNA: TGTGCCAGCAGTGGACTAGCTGGCGAGCAGTACTTC
D: TRBD2
J: TRBJ2-7
V: TRBV27
size: -

CDR3: CASLGVTGELFF
DNA: TGTGCCAGCCTCGGGGTAACCGGGGAGCTGTTTTTT
D: -
J: TRBJ2-2
V: TRBV2
size: -